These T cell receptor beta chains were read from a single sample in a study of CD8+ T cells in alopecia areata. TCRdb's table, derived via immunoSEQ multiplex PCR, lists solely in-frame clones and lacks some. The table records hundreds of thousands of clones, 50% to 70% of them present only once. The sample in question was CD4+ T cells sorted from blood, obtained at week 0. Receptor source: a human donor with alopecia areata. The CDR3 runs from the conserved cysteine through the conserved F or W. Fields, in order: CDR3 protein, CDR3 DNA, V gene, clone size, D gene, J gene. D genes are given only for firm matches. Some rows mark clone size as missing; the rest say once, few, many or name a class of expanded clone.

CDR3 protein: CSVEGGVQTQYF
CDR3 DNA: TGCAGCGTTGAAGGAGGGGTGCAGACCCAGTACTTC
V gene: TRBV29-1
clone size: .
D gene: .
J gene: TRBJ2-5

CDR3 protein: CASSLGTAENQPQHF
CDR3 DNA: TGTGCCAGCAGCCTAGGGACAGCGGAAAATCAGCCCCAGCATTTT
V gene: TRBV11-2
clone size: few
D gene: TRBD1
J gene: TRBJ1-5

CDR3 protein: CASSSFLSTDTQYF
CDR3 DNA: TGTGCCAGCAGCTCATTCCTTAGCACAGATACGCAGTATTTT
V gene: TRBV4-2
clone size: .
D gene: .
J gene: TRBJ2-3

CDR3 protein: CSVERGRGTDTQYF
CDR3 DNA: TGCAGCGTTGAGCGGGGAAGGGGCACAGATACGCAGTATTTT
V gene: TRBV29-1
clone size: .
D gene: .
J gene: TRBJ2-3

CDR3 protein: CSVERGRAFNEQFF
CDR3 DNA: TGCAGCGTTGAACGAGGGAGGGCCTTCAATGAGCAGTTCTTC
V gene: TRBV29-1
clone size: .
D gene: TRBD2
J gene: TRBJ2-1

CDR3 protein: CASSSNRARGNEKLFF
CDR3 DNA: TGTGCCAGCAGCTCGAACAGGGCGAGGGGTAATGAAAAACTGTTTTTT
V gene: TRBV7-9
clone size: .
D gene: .
J gene: TRBJ1-4

CDR3 protein: CASSRDTKNYGYTF
CDR3 DNA: TGTGCCAGCAGCCGGGACACGAAAAACTATGGCTACACCTTC
V gene: TRBV25-1
clone size: once
D gene: .
J gene: TRBJ1-2

CDR3 protein: CAWRAAQGVNSPLHF
CDR3 DNA: TGTGCCTGGAGAGCCGCTCAGGGAGTTAATTCACCCCTCCACTTT
V gene: TRBV30
clone size: .
D gene: .
J gene: TRBJ1-6

CDR3 protein: CSVRGLAGYTGELFF
CDR3 DNA: TGCAGCGTGAGGGGACTAGCGGGGTATACCGGGGAGCTGTTTTTT
V gene: TRBV29-1
clone size: few
D gene: TRBD2
J gene: TRBJ2-2

CDR3 protein: CASSERGQTDTQYF
CDR3 DNA: TGCGCCAGCAGTGAGAGGGGGCAAACAGATACGCAGTATTTT
V gene: TRBV10-2
clone size: many
D gene: TRBD1
J gene: TRBJ2-3

CDR3 protein: CASSETGSNQPQHF
CDR3 DNA: TGTGCCAGCAGTGAAACGGGTAGCAATCAGCCCCAGCATTTT
V gene: TRBV2
clone size: .
D gene: .
J gene: TRBJ1-5

CDR3 protein: CASTSTGATEAFF
CDR3 DNA: TGCGCCAGCACCTCCACAGGGGCCACTGAAGCTTTCTTT
V gene: TRBV5-1
clone size: .
D gene: TRBD1
J gene: TRBJ1-1

CDR3 protein: CASSATGTVSEQYF
CDR3 DNA: TGTGCCAGCAGCGCGACAGGGACGGTCTCCGAGCAGTACTTC
V gene: TRBV9
clone size: .
D gene: TRBD1
J gene: TRBJ2-7

CDR3 protein: CASKSGQGLYGYTF
CDR3 DNA: TGTGCCAGCAAATCGGGACAGGGCTTGTATGGCTACACCTTC
V gene: TRBV27
clone size: .
D gene: TRBD1
J gene: TRBJ1-2

CDR3 protein: CASSPQGGYNEQFF
CDR3 DNA: TGTGCCAGCTCACCGCAGGGGGGTTACAATGAGCAGTTCTTC
V gene: TRBV18
clone size: .
D gene: .
J gene: TRBJ2-1

CDR3 protein: CASSPGSKNTEAFF
CDR3 DNA: TGTGCCAGCTCACCAGGCAGTAAGAACACTGAAGCTTTCTTT
V gene: TRBV18
clone size: .
D gene: .
J gene: TRBJ1-1

CDR3 protein: CSVGDRAVSGANVLTF
CDR3 DNA: TGCAGCGTTGGGGACAGGGCCGTCTCTGGGGCCAACGTCCTGACTTTC
V gene: TRBV29-1
clone size: .
D gene: TRBD1
J gene: TRBJ2-6

CDR3 protein: CSVVGHKNTEAFF
CDR3 DNA: TGCAGCGTTGTGGGACATAAGAACACTGAAGCTTTCTTT
V gene: TRBV29-1
clone size: few
D gene: .
J gene: TRBJ1-1